The 30 T cell receptor beta chains below were found in one sample sequenced in a study of beta chain features in type 1 diabetes (dated by TCRdb to the late 2010s). The library was obtained by the immunoSEQ multiplex PCR assay. The entire amount of isolated RNA was reverse transcribed using the High Capacity cDNA Reverse Transcription Kit, so the sequenced TCRB transcripts were expressed ones. Drawn from immuneACCESS, this table holds only the in-frame rearrangements with V and J called that TCRdb kept. Clones are partly lost; checked studies trace under half to an unresolved V gene and leave the rest unexplained. The sample table records about 140,000 clones; under 11% of these occur just once. The top ten clonotypes cover about 1.3% of the sample. Sequencing was performed on naive CD4+ T cells from blood. The sample's cell subset or site, from its label and the paper: true naive CD4+ T cells. The receptors were gathered from a man between 18 and 29 years old in good health.

This clone was detected only a few times. This chain joins TRBV6-5 and TRBJ1-2; tentative D call: TRBD1 (6 bases). Deletions cut 2 bases from V and 4 bases from J, with 11 bases between. Germline loops: CDR1 MNHEY, CDR2 SVGAGI. The CDR3 runs 14 residues. The CDR3 loop is CASSYTGFRYGYTF. The CDR3 bases are TGTGCCAGCAGTTACACAGGGTTTCGCTATGGCTACACCTTC.

The rearrangement uses TRBV7-8 and TRBJ2-3; 8 nucleotides match TRBD2. CDR3 length equals 16 residues. The V segment lost 5 bases and the J segment 4 bases; nucleotides outside the gene matches: 11. Germline V gene lookup returns CDR1 SGHVS and CDR2 FQNEAQ. CDR3 in DNA: TGTGCCAGCAGCATTATAGCGGGGCCACCCCCAGATACGCAGTATTTT. Encoded protein: CASSIIAGPPPDTQYF. Variable domain in full (rest from reference TRBV7-8 and TRBJ2-3): GAGVSQSPRYKVAKRGQDVALRCDPISGHVSLFWYQQALGQGPEFLTYFQNEAQLDKSGLPSDRFFAERPEGSVSTLKIQRTQQEDSAVYLCASSIIAGPPPDTQYFGPGTRLTVL.

This sequence joins TRBV4-3 and TRBJ2-1; TRBD2 matches at 11 bases. Germline assignment: CDR1 LGHNA and CDR2 YSLEER. This CDR3 is 15 amino acids long. Trimming removed 0 bases from V and 15 bases from J; junction bases left unmatched: 10. CDR3 coding DNA: TGCGCCAGCAGCCAAGATGCTCTAGCGGGGGGCCGACGGTTCTTC. Protein product: CASSQDALAGGRRFF.

V gene TRBV7-2 combines with J gene TRBJ2-3; TRBD2 aligns across 8 bases. From germline, CDR1 is SGHTA and CDR2 FQGNSA. Trimming at V came to 5 bases and at J to 0 bases, leaving 10 bases not matched to a gene. This CDR3 comprises 17 residues. For the CDR3, the DNA is TGTGCCAGCAGCCGCCGGGGGCGGGGGGCTAGCACAGATACGCAGTATTTT. This translates into CASSRRGRGASTDTQYF. Variable domain in full (rest from reference TRBV7-2 and TRBJ2-3): GAGVSQSPSNKVTEKGKDVELRCDPISGHTALYWYRQSLGQGLEFLIYFQGNSAPDKSGLPSDRFSAERTGGSVSTLTIQRTQQEDSAVYLCASSRRGRGASTDTQYFGPGTRLTVL.

This clone was picked up a small number of times. The rearrangement joins TRBV4-1 to TRBJ1-5; D is unclear. Germline CDR1 reads MGHRA; CDR2 reads YSYEKL. This CDR3 spans 13 amino acids. V lost 4 bases to trimming and J lost 7 bases, with 11 bases between them. The CDR3 DNA follows: TGCGCCAGCAGCCCCCCCGGTTTCCAGCCCCAGCATTTT. It is translated as CASSPPGFQPQHF.

Only a few counts were recorded for this clone. The chain joins TRBV7-8 to TRBJ1-1; D may be TRBD1 (5 bases). From germline, CDR1 is SGHVS and CDR2 FQNEAQ. The CDR3 consists of 17 residues. V dropped 6 bases and J dropped 5 bases, with 25 bases sitting between them. The CDR3 spells CASSSQGYALQLTEAFF. The CDR3 DNA sequence: TGTGCCAGCAGTTCCCAGGGATACGCCCTTCAACTTACTGAAGCTTTCTTT.

The chain links TRBV27 to TRBJ2-5; D perhaps matches TRBD1 (6 bases). Germline V gene lookup returns CDR1 MNHEY and CDR2 SMNVEV (reference sequence). Trimming pared 4 bases from V and 1 base from J, leaving 16 bases between. CDR3 length: 16 amino acids. The DNA for the CDR3 is TGTGCCAGCAGTTCGACAGGCCGGTCGGGCCAAGAGACCCAGTACTTC. Amino acid sequence: CASSSTGRSGQETQYF.

This clone was seen a handful of times. The chain combines TRBV9 with TRBJ2-3; 9 bases map to TRBD2. Germline V lookup: CDR1 SGDLS, CDR2 YYNGEE. This CDR3 comprises 17 residues. Losses at the gene ends were 3 bases for V and 4 bases for J; bases not matched to a gene: 12. The CDR3 here is CASSAPVLAGFPDTQYF. The CDR3 bases are TGTGCCAGCAGCGCCCCAGTACTAGCGGGTTTTCCAGATACGCAGTATTTT. Together with reference TRBV9 and TRBJ2-3, the CDR3 gives the full variable domain: DSGVTQTPKHLITATGQRVTLRCSPRSGDLSVYWYQQSLDQGLQFLIQYYNGEERAKGNILERFSAQQFPDLHSELNLSSLELGDSALYFCASSAPVLAGFPDTQYFGPGTRLTVL.

The chain joins TRBV4-1 to TRBJ2-4, with D possibly matching TRBD1 (6 bases). The V gene's germline CDR1 is MGHRA and CDR2 YSYEKL. V was pared by 0 bases and J by 0 bases, with 9 bases between. The CDR3 contains 16 residues. CDR3 sequence reads: CASSQEGTLAKNIQYF. The CDR3 DNA sequence: TGCGCCAGCAGCCAAGAGGGGACATTAGCCAAAAACATTCAGTACTTC.

This clone came up a few times. V and J are TRBV2 and TRBJ2-2, with 10 positions matching TRBD1. The V segment lost 7 bases and the J segment 1 base; nucleotides outside the gene matches: 6. This CDR3 spans 16 amino acids. Germline CDR1 SNHLY, CDR2 FYNNEI. The DNA of the CDR3 is TGTGCCAGCAACAGACAGGGGGCGGGGAACACCGGGGAGCTGTTTTTT. This encodes CASNRQGAGNTGELFF.

The chain combines TRBV29-1 with TRBJ2-3; TRBD1 matches 9 bases. Germline V lookup: CDR1 SQVTM, CDR2 ANQGSEA. This CDR3 region has 15 residues. V lost 7 bases to trimming and J lost 4 bases; unmatched junction nucleotides: 12. The CDR3, as DNA: TGCAGCGCCCCCCCGTGGACAGGGGACTCAGATACGCAGTATTTT. Residues: CSAPPWTGDSDTQYF.

This chain joins TRBV18 and TRBJ2-3; 10 bases are shared with TRBD2. Trimming at V came to 7 bases and at J to 1 base, leaving 5 bases not matched to a gene. Germline V gene lookup returns CDR1 KGHSH and CDR2 LQKENI. The CDR3 is 15 residues long. The CDR3 sequence is CASFDGTSGTDTQYF. The DNA of the CDR3 is TGTGCCAGCTTCGACGGGACTAGCGGCACAGATACGCAGTATTTT.

The table lists this clone with a few counts. The gene calls are TRBV4-1 and TRBJ2-7; D is perhaps TRBD1 (5 bases). This CDR3 has 13 amino acids. The germline CDR1 and CDR2 sequences are MGHRA and YSYEKL. V lost 3 bases to trimming and J lost 2 bases, with 8 bases between them. Here the CDR3 DNA reads TGCGCCAGCAGCCAGCAGGGCACCTACGAGCAGTACTTC. Protein product: CASSQQGTYEQYF.

This clone was observed many times. The V call is TRBV29-1, the J call TRBJ2-3; the D is unclear. The CDR3 consists of 14 residues. V dropped 4 bases and J dropped 3 bases, with 14 bases sitting between them. Per germline, CDR1 SQVTM and CDR2 ANQGSEA. This CDR3 is CSVVSASWTDTQYF. The CDR3 DNA reads TGCAGCGTTGTATCGGCTAGTTGGACAGATACGCAGTATTTT.

This clone has just a few counts. The chain combines TRBV9 with TRBJ2-5; a possible D gene is TRBD2 (5 bases). Trimming shortened V by 4 bases and J by 4 bases, and 11 bases separated the two germline ends. The CDR3 sequence is 13 residues long. The germline gives CDR1 SGDLS, CDR2 YYNGEE. The CDR3 loop is CASSLANRETQYF. DNA of the CDR3: TGTGCCAGCAGCCTAGCTAATAGAGAGACCCAGTACTTC.

V and J are TRBV19 and TRBJ2-3; 11 bases agree with TRBD2. J lost 1 base, V lost 4 bases, and 1 base had no gene match. Germline CDR1 LNHDA, CDR2 SQIVND (reference sequence). This CDR3 has 15 residues. The CDR3 region is CASSKGLAGTDTQYF. CDR3 coding DNA: TGTGCCAGTAGTAAGGGACTAGCGGGCACAGATACGCAGTATTTT.

The sample holds many counts of this clone. The genes are TRBV30 and TRBJ2-1; no definite D call. Germline CDR1 is GTSNPN and CDR2 is SVGIG (reference sequence). The CDR3 has 14 amino acids. Between the trimmed V and J ends, which lost 8 bases and 4 bases, there was a span of 18 bases. The DNA of the CDR3 is TGTGCCGGGATGTCGGAGCAGCTTTACAATGAGCAGTTCTTC. Translated: CAGMSEQLYNEQFF.

This clone has a handful of counts. The rearrangement joins TRBV7-6 to TRBJ2-7; 9 bases are a match to TRBD2. Trimming cost V 5 bases and J 0 bases; bases outside gene matches: 8. CDR1 and CDR2 (germline): SGHVS, FNYEAQ. The CDR3 loop spans 16 amino acids. The CDR3 is CASSVESGGSSYEQYF. The CDR3 bases are TGTGCCAGCAGCGTCGAAAGCGGGGGGTCCTCCTACGAGCAGTACTTC.

The V and J genes are TRBV9 and TRBJ2-1, with TRBD2 matching over 8 bases. Germline trimming cut 3 bases from V and 7 bases from J; bases unmatched to any gene: 9. Germline loops: CDR1 SGDLS, CDR2 YYNGEE. CDR3 length: 15 residues. CDR3: CASSEIGGAGNEQFF. CDR3 sequence (DNA): TGTGCCAGCAGCGAAATCGGGGGGGCCGGGAATGAGCAGTTCTTC.

This clone has more than one count but fewer than ten. The V gene is TRBV6-5, the J gene TRBJ2-7, with D perhaps matching TRBD1 (5 bases). Germline CDR1 is MNHEY and CDR2 is SVGAGI. The CDR3 totals 14 residues. V shed 2 bases and J shed 3 bases, with 11 bases lying between them. The CDR3 nucleotides are TGTGCCAGCAGTTACGCGACAGTCAACTACGAGCAGTACTTC. Amino acid sequence: CASSYATVNYEQYF.

This clone has more than one count but fewer than ten. CDR3 in amino acids: CASSTQGAVGTEAFF. CDR3 DNA: TGTGCCAGCAGCACCCAGGGCGCGGTGGGCACTGAAGCTTTCTTT. This chain joins TRBV7-2 and TRBJ1-1, with D maybe TRBD1 (5 bases). From germline, CDR1 is SGHTA and CDR2 FQGNSA. The CDR3 totals 15 residues. V was trimmed by 5 bases and J by 4 bases, leaving 17 bases between them.

This clone has more than one count but fewer than ten. CDR3 sequence reads: CASSLGQVNTGELFF. The CDR3 DNA is TGTGCCAGCAGCTTGGGACAGGTGAACACCGGGGAGCTGTTTTTT. The chain has TRBV5-4 and TRBJ2-2, with D possibly being TRBD1 (6 bases). The V gene lost 0 bases and the J gene lost 1 base, with 7 bases spanning the gap. CDR1 SGHNT and CDR2 YYREEE come from the germline V gene (reference sequence). There are 15 residues in the CDR3.

This clone was seen a handful of times. Here the CDR3 DNA reads TGCAGCGTTGGCCTGGGGCTGGCGGATGGCTACACCTTC. Its translation: CSVGLGLADGYTF. The chain has TRBV29-1 and TRBJ1-2, with a weak D call TRBD1 (5 bases). Germline values: CDR1 SQVTM, CDR2 ANQGSEA. This CDR3 is 13 amino acids long. V was pared by 4 bases and J by 6 bases, with 15 bases between. The whole variable domain, filled in from reference TRBV29-1 and TRBJ1-2, reads SAVISQKPSRDICQRGTSLTIQCQVDSQVTMMFWYRQQPGQSLTLIATANQGSEATYESGFVIDKFPISRPNLTFSTLTVSNMSPEDSSIYLCSVGLGLADGYTFGSGTRLTVV.

The CDR3 DNA is TGTGCCAGCAGCTTAGGGTCAGATTACAATGAGCAGTTCTTC. Residues: CASSLGSDYNEQFF. The gene calls are TRBV7-9 and TRBJ2-1; D gene unclear. Germline assignment: CDR1 SEHNR and CDR2 FQNEAQ (reference sequence). This CDR3 is built from 14 residues. V was pared by 1 base and J by 4 bases, with 8 bases between.

This chain uses TRBV7-2 with TRBJ2-7; 10 bases agree with TRBD1. The V gene end was trimmed by 4 bases and the J gene end by 4 bases; junction bases not matched to a gene: 7. Germline CDR1 and CDR2: SGHTA and FQGNSA. The CDR3 spans 15 residues. Written as DNA, the CDR3 is TGTGCCAGCAGCTCCCCGGACAGGGGGAAGTACGAGCAGTACTTC. It yields the protein CASSSPDRGKYEQYF.

This clone was seen more than once but under ten times. V gene TRBV10-3 combines with J gene TRBJ1-2; a possible D gene is TRBD1 (5 bases). V shed 7 bases and J shed 8 bases, with 17 bases lying between them. CDR3 length: 13 amino acids. Looked up from germline, CDR1 is ENHRY and CDR2 is SYGVKD. Here the CDR3 DNA reads TGTGCCATCACTGGGACTCCAGAAGGGGGCTACACCTTC. This encodes CAITGTPEGGYTF.

This clone was picked up a small number of times. The rearrangement uses TRBV12-5 and TRBJ2-6; 7 bases fit TRBD1. The CDR3 loop spans 16 amino acids. V gave up 5 bases and J gave up 2 bases; unmatched junction bases: 6. The germline CDR1 and CDR2 sequences are LGHNT and FRNRAP. The CDR3 here is CASGIETGTGANVLTF. As DNA, the CDR3 is TGTGCTAGTGGTATCGAGACAGGGACTGGGGCCAACGTCCTGACTTTC. Filled out from reference TRBV12-5 and TRBJ2-6, the complete variable domain reads DARVTQTPRHKVTEMGQEVTMRCQPILGHNTVFWYRQTMMQGLELLAYFRNRAPLDDSGMPKDRFSAEMPDATLATLKIQPSEPRDSAVYFCASGIETGTGANVLTFGAGSRLTVL.

This clone was counted a few times. This chain uses TRBV7-8 with TRBJ2-3, with D maybe TRBD1 (6 bases). The CDR3 is 17 amino acids. Trimming removed 1 base from V and 2 bases from J, with 16 bases in between. Per the germline V gene, CDR1 is SGHVS and CDR2 is FQNEAQ. The CDR3 DNA reads as TGTGCCAGCAGCTTAGTGGACAGCCTACCGCCCACAGATACGCAGTATTTT. As protein: CASSLVDSLPPTDTQYF. Variable domain in full (rest from reference TRBV7-8 and TRBJ2-3): GAGVSQSPRYKVAKRGQDVALRCDPISGHVSLFWYQQALGQGPEFLTYFQNEAQLDKSGLPSDRFFAERPEGSVSTLKIQRTQQEDSAVYLCASSLVDSLPPTDTQYFGPGTRLTVL.

The chain combines TRBV7-9 with TRBJ2-7; a weak D match, TRBD2 (6 bases). CDR3 length: 14 residues. Germline V lookup: CDR1 SEHNR, CDR2 FQNEAQ (reference sequence). V was pared by 1 base and J by 2 bases, with 9 bases between. DNA for the CDR3: TGTGCCAGCAGCTTAGACGGGGGAACCTACGAGCAGTACTTC. Residues: CASSLDGGTYEQYF.

V and J are TRBV4-1 and TRBJ2-7, with D possibly TRBD2 on 6 matching bases. CDR1 MGHRA and CDR2 YSYEKL come from the germline V gene. Trimming pared 1 base from V and 2 bases from J, leaving 15 bases between. This CDR3 is 16 amino acids long. The CDR3 nucleotides are TGCGCCAGCAGCCAAGGGGCCGGGGGTGTTACCTACGAGCAGTACTTC. Translating gives CASSQGAGGVTYEQYF.